Here is one TCR beta chain with its context. The record originates from a study of blood T cell repertoires in COVID-19. Study-level background: Some COVID-19 samples were acute and others convalescent; all came from the United States, Italy and Spain.

As originally analysed: Reference gene primer amplification gave estimated nucleated cell counts. Sequencing used immunoSEQ multiplex PCR; TCRdb keeps in-frame clones, though not all of them. Clone size and V and J calls were adopted from that table, with D and trimming inferred from the DNA. This sample has over 200,000 clones, with about 90% found just once. CDR1 and CDR2 (germline): SGHVS, FQNEAQ. The V gene lost 1 base and the J gene lost 4 bases, with 9 bases spanning the gap. The CDR3 sequence is 14 residues long. V usage is TRBV7-8 and J usage is TRBJ2-3, with D maybe TRBD1 (6 bases). Sequenced: peripheral blood. The receptor's source is a young man with acute or convalescent COVID-19. The CDR3 region has the DNA TGTGCCAGCAGCTTAGGCCAGGGGTCAGATACGCAGTATTTT. Translating it yields CASSLGQGSDTQYF.